The 21 T cell receptor beta chains listed next were all sequenced from one sample in a study of blood T cell repertoires in COVID-19. Assay used: immunoSEQ multiplex PCR; TCRdb lists only in-frame clones, some missing. This table holds 150,000 or so clones, roughly 90% found once. Sequenced: peripheral blood. The receptors come from a man in his forties or fifties with acute or convalescent COVID-19.

Only one count was recorded for this clone. The CDR3 DNA reads TGTGCCAGCAGCTTCACAGTCTCGGATACGCAGTATTTT. Protein: CASSFTVSDTQYF. This chain links TRBV7-2 with TRBJ2-3; no definite D call. Germline CDR1 is SGHTA and CDR2 is FQGNSA. The CDR3 is 13 residues long. V was cut by 3 bases and J by 6 bases, with 10 bases left in between.

The chain couples TRBV28 to TRBJ2-3; D may be TRBD1 (5 bases). CDR3 size: 15 residues. V lost 8 bases and J lost 6, with 21 bases in between. From germline, CDR1 is MDHEN and CDR2 SYDVKM. CDR3 loop: CASGALTQPSDTQYF. For the CDR3, the DNA is TGTGCCAGCGGGGCGTTAACCCAACCGTCCGATACGCAGTATTTT.

The chain has TRBV28 and TRBJ1-2, with D unresolved. CDR1 and CDR2 (germline): MDHEN, SYDVKM. This CDR3 has 13 amino acids. Trimming removed 7 bases at V and 4 bases at J, with 13 bases between. The CDR3 reads CASTQWAPYGYTF. The CDR3 DNA is TGTGCCAGCACCCAGTGGGCTCCCTATGGCTACACCTTC.

The genes are TRBV6-6 and TRBJ2-1, with 8 bases aligning to TRBD1. Germline assignment: CDR1 MNHNY and CDR2 SVGAGI (reference sequence). The CDR3 loop spans 15 amino acids. Trimming cost V 4 bases and J 9 bases; bases outside gene matches: 11. CDR3 nucleotides: TGTGCCAGCAGTTTGCAGACAGGGGACCTTGGTGAGCAGTTCTTC. Encoded protein: CASSLQTGDLGEQFF.

Regarding this clone: Other DNA sequences of this sample code for an identical CDR3. The rearrangement uses TRBV18 and TRBJ1-1; D is ambiguous. The V end was cut by 3 bases, the J end by 2 bases, with 7 bases between. The V gene's germline CDR1 is KGHSH and CDR2 LQKENI. The CDR3 covers 13 residues. The CDR3 sequence is CASSPGANTEAFF. The CDR3, as DNA: TGTGCCAGCTCACCGGGAGCTAACACTGAAGCTTTCTTT. Full variable domain (outside the CDR3, taken from reference TRBV18 and TRBJ1-1): NAGVMQNPRHLVRRRGQEARLRCSPMKGHSHVYWYRQLPEEGLKFMVYLQKENIIDESGMPKERFSAEFPKEGPSILRIQQVVRGDSAAYFCASSPGANTEAFFGQGTRLTVV.

CDR3 region: CASSQGEGGYTF. CDR3 DNA: TGTGCCAGCAGCCAAGGGGAGGGGGGCTACACCTTC. The chain couples TRBV3-1 (or the pseudogene TRBV3-2) to TRBJ1-2; perhaps TRBD1 as D (5 bases). The V gene's germline CDR1 is LGHDT and CDR2 YNNKEL (reference sequence). CDR3 size: 12 residues. V gave up 1 base and J gave up 8 bases, with 8 bases separating them.

The chain combines TRBV7-3 with TRBJ2-1; 7 nucleotides match TRBD2. Unmatched junction bases numbered 7, after V lost 5 bases and J lost 0 bases. This CDR3 is 16 amino acids long. The germline CDR1 and CDR2 sequences are SGHTA and FQGTGA. This chain's CDR3 is CASSPGGSSSYNEQFF. The CDR3 nucleotides read TGTGCCAGCAGCCCCGGGGGGTCGAGCTCCTACAATGAGCAGTTCTTC. Supplemented by reference TRBV7-3 and TRBJ2-1, the full variable domain reads GAGVSQTPSNKVTEKGKYVELRCDPISGHTALYWYRQSLGQGPEFLIYFQGTGAADDSGLPNDRFFAVRPEGSVSTLKIQRTERGDSAVYLCASSPGGSSSYNEQFFGPGTRLTVL.

The chain employs TRBV18 and TRBJ2-5; 11 positions agree with TRBD2. The germline CDR1 and CDR2 sequences are KGHSH and LQKENI. The CDR3 runs 17 residues. Trimming at V came to 3 bases and at J to 5 bases, leaving 11 bases not matched to a gene. Here the CDR3 DNA reads TGTGCCAGCTCACCTGTCACGGGACTAGCGGAGAGGGAGACCCAGTACTTC. This translates into CASSPVTGLAERETQYF.

The chain uses TRBV6-2 or TRBV6-3 and TRBJ1-5; 7 bases fit TRBD1. With 2 bases clipped from V and 7 bases from J, the junction kept 2 bases outside the gene matches. This CDR3 spans 13 amino acids. The germline V gene has CDR1 MNHEY and CDR2 SVGEGT. The CDR3 nucleotides are TGTGCCAGCAGTTACCAACAGGGGCAGCCCCAGCATTTT. It translates to CASSYQQGQPQHF.

V and J are TRBV6-1 and TRBJ2-6, with D unclear. The CDR3 runs 16 residues. The germline V and J ends were trimmed by 4 bases and 0 bases, with 10 bases remaining between them. From germline, CDR1 is MNHNS and CDR2 SASEGT. For the CDR3, the DNA is TGTGCCAGCAGTGCCCCGAGACTCTCTGGGGCCAACGTCCTGACTTTC. This translates into CASSAPRLSGANVLTF.

The V and J genes are TRBV18 and TRBJ1-1; no clear D gene. Germline V gene data show CDR1 as KGHSH and CDR2 as LQKENI. This CDR3 contains 15 residues. Trimming removed 0 bases from V and 3 bases from J, with 11 bases in between. The CDR3 DNA reads TGTGCCAGCTCACCACCGCGCGCTTCGGACACTGAAGCTTTCTTT. Protein: CASSPPRASDTEAFF.

The sample holds one count of this clone. CDR3 DNA: TGCGCCAGCAGCGTGGACTCATACACCGGGGAGCTGTTTTTT. Translated, it gives CASSVDSYTGELFF. The chain has TRBV5-1 and TRBJ2-2, with a possible D match to TRBD2 (5 bases). The CDR3 contains 14 residues. Germline-derived CDR1 and CDR2 are SGHRS and YFSETQ. V lost 4 bases to trimming and J lost 3 bases, with 10 bases between them.

The V and J genes are TRBV6-4 and TRBJ1-3; D remains ambiguous. V lost 2 bases, J lost 4 bases, and 9 bases lay in between. This CDR3 has 14 residues. Looked up from germline, CDR1 is MRHNA and CDR2 is SNTAGT. CDR3 nucleotides: TGTGCCAGCAGTGACCCTTATCTGGGAAACACCATATATTTT. Its translation: CASSDPYLGNTIYF.

The V and J genes are TRBV28 and TRBJ1-2, with a tentative D call TRBD1 (5 bases). Germline CDR1 is MDHEN and CDR2 is SYDVKM. This CDR3 has 14 residues. Trimming left V 3 bases short and J 4 bases short, with 12 bases between. CDR3 in amino acids: CASSFGGGSYGYTF. The CDR3 DNA sequence: TGTGCCAGCAGTTTCGGTGGGGGGTCCTATGGCTACACCTTC.

The chain joins TRBV29-1 to TRBJ1-1, with D possibly TRBD1 on 5 matching bases. V lost 6 bases and J lost 4, with 15 bases in between. Germline values: CDR1 SQVTM, CDR2 ANQGSEA. The CDR3 has 13 residues. CDR3 DNA: TGCAGCGTCCTCAGGGAATCGGGCACTGAAGCTTTCTTT. Protein sequence: CSVLRESGTEAFF.

V usage is TRBV4-3 and J usage is TRBJ2-2, with TRBD1 matching over 11 bases. From germline, CDR1 is LGHNA and CDR2 YSLEER. With 0 bases clipped from V and 7 bases from J, the junction kept 13 bases outside the gene matches. The CDR3 is made up of 19 amino acids. CDR3 in DNA: TGCGCCAGCAGCCAAGATCTTCCGATGGACAGGGGGCATGGCGGGGAGCTGTTTTTT. This encodes CASSQDLPMDRGHGGELFF.

The chain carries TRBV18 and TRBJ2-3; 8 nucleotides line up with TRBD2. Unmatched junction bases numbered 1, after V lost 0 bases and J lost 5 bases. The CDR3 contains 14 residues. Germline CDR1 reads KGHSH; CDR2 reads LQKENI. The CDR3 loop is CASSPPGLEDTQYF. The CDR3 DNA reads TGTGCCAGCTCACCACCGGGACTAGAAGATACGCAGTATTTT.

About this clone: Other DNA sequences from this sample encode an identical CDR3 as well. The genes are TRBV28 and TRBJ2-3; D not certain. V lost 3 bases and J 0 bases, leaving 4 bases between the germline ends. The CDR3 has 13 amino acids. Germline V gene sequence: CDR1 MDHEN, CDR2 SYDVKM. The CDR3: CASSFGSTDTQYF. The CDR3 DNA is TGTGCCAGCAGTTTCGGGAGCACAGATACGCAGTATTTT.

The chain has TRBV24-1 and TRBJ2-3, with 9 bases that match TRBD2. The CDR3 consists of 14 residues. The junction had 4 bases not matched to a gene; V was cut back by 4 bases and J by 6 bases. Germline lookup yields CDR1 KGHDR and CDR2 SFDVKD. In nucleotides, the CDR3 is TGTGCCACCAGTGAGAGCGGGGGGCGGGATACGCAGTATTTT. Protein sequence: CATSESGGRDTQYF.

This chain uses TRBV7-2 with TRBJ1-5; TRBD1 might be the D (6 bases). The CDR3 is 14 amino acids. V was pared by 4 bases and J by 8 bases, with 15 bases between. Germline V CDR1 and CDR2: SGHTA, FQGNSA. CDR3 protein: CASSSLGHLEPQHF. Here the CDR3 DNA reads TGTGCCAGCAGCTCCCTGGGACATTTGGAGCCCCAGCATTTT.

The gene calls are TRBV28 and TRBJ1-5; 9 bases agree with TRBD1. Looked up from germline, CDR1 is MDHEN and CDR2 is SYDVKM. The CDR3 sequence is 15 residues long. Trimming removed 8 bases from V and 7 bases from J; junction bases left unmatched: 12. The CDR3 bases are TGTGCCAGCGGAAACAGGGGGCGATTAATACAGCCCCAGCATTTT. Encoded protein: CASGNRGRLIQPQHF.